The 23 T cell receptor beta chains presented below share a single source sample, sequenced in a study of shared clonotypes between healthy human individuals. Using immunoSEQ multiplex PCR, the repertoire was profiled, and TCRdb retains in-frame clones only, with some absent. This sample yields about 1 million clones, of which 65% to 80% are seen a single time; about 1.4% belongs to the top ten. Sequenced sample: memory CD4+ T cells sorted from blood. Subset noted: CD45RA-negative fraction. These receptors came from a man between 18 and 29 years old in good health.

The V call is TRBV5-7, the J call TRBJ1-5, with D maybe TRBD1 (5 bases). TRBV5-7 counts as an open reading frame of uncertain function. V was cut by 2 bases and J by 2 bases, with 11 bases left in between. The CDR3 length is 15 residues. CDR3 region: CASSFQGLGNQPQHF. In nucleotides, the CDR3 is TGTGCCAGCAGCTTCCAGGGTTTGGGCAATCAGCCCCAGCATTTT.

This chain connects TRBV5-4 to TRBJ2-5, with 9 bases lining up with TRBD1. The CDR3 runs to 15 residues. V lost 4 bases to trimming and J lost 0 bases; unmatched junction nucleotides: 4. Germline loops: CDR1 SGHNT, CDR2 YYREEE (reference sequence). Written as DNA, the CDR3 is TGTGCCAGCAGCCGGACAGGGGCGAACCAAGAGACCCAGTACTTC. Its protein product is CASSRTGANQETQYF.

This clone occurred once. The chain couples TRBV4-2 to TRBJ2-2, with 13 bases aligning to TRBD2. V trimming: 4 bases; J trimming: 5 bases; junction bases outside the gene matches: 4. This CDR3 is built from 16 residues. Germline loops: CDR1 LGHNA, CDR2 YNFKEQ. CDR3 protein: CASSPLAGGQTGELFF. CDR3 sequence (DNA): TGTGCCAGCAGCCCACTAGCGGGGGGGCAAACCGGGGAGCTGTTTTTT.

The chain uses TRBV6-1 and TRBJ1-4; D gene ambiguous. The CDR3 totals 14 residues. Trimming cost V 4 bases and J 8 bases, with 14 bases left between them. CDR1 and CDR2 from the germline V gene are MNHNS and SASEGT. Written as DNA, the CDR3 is TGTGCCAGCAGTGCGCTCGCCAGAAACGAAAAACTGTTTTTT. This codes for CASSALARNEKLFF.

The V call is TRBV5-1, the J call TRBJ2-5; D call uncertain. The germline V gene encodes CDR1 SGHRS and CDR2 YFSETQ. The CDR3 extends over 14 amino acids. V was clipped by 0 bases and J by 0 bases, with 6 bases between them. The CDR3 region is CASSLVENQETQYF. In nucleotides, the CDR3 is TGCGCCAGCAGCTTGGTGGAGAACCAAGAGACCCAGTACTTC.

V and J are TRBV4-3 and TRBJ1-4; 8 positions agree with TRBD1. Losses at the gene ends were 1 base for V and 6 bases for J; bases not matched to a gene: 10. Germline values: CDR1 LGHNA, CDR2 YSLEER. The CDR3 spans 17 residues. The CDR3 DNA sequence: TGCGCCAGCAGCCAAGGGTCAGGGGGCTTTCGGGATGAAAAACTGTTTTTT. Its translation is CASSQGSGGFRDEKLFF.

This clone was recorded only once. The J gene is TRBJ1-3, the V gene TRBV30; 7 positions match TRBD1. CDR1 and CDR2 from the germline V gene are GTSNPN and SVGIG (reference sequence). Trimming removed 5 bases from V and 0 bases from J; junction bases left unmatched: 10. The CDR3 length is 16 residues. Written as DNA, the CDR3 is TGTGCCTGGGACAGGGAGTTGACGAGCTCTGGAAACACCATATATTTT. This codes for CAWDRELTSSGNTIYF.

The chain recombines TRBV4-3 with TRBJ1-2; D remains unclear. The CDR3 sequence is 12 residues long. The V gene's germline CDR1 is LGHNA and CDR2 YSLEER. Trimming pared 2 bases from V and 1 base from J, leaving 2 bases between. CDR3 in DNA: TGCGCCAGCAGCCAATATAACTATGGCTACACCTTC. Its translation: CASSQYNYGYTF.

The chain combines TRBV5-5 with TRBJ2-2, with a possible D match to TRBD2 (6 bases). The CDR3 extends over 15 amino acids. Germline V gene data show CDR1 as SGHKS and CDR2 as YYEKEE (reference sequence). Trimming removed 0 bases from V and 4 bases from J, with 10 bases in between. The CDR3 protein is CASSLVAGTTGELFF. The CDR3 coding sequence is TGTGCCAGCAGCTTGGTGGCGGGGACCACCGGGGAGCTGTTTTTT.

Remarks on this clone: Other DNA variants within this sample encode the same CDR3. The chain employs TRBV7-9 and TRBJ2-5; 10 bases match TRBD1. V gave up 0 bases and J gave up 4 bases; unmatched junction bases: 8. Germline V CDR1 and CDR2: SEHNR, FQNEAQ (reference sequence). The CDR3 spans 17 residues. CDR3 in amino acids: CASSLAPGQGVGETQYF. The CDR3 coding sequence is TGTGCCAGCAGCTTAGCCCCCGGACAGGGGGTCGGAGAGACCCAGTACTTC.

As DNA, the CDR3 is TGTGCCAGCAGTGCCGGGCCTCCGAGGGAGACCCAGTACTTC. It translates to CASSAGPPRETQYF. The V call is TRBV6-6, the J call TRBJ2-5; the D is unclear. CDR1 is MNHNY, CDR2 SVGAGI, per germline (reference sequence). V dropped 5 bases and J dropped 5 bases, with 15 bases sitting between them. The CDR3 length is 14 residues.

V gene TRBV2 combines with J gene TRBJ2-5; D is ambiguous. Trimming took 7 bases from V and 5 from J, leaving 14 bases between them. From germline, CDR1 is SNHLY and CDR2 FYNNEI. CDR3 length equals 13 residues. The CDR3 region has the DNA TGTGCCAGCATCTTATACTTTTCGGAGACCCAGTACTTC. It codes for CASILYFSETQYF.

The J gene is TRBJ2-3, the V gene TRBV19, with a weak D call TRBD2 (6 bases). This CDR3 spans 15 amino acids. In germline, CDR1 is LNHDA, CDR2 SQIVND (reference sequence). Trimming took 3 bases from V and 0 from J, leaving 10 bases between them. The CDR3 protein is CASSISGLSTDTQYF. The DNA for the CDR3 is TGTGCCAGTAGTATCTCGGGACTCAGCACAGATACGCAGTATTTT.

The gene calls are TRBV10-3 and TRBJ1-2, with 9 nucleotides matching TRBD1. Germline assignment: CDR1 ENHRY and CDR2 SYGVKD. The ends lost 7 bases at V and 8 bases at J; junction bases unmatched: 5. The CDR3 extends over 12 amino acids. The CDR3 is CAITRTGEGYTF. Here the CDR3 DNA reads TGTGCCATCACTAGGACAGGGGAAGGCTACACCTTC.

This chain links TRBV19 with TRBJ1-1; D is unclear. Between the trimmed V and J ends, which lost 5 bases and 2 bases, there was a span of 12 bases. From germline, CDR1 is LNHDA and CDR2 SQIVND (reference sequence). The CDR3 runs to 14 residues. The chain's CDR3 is CASSPHASNTEAFF. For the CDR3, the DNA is TGTGCCAGTAGTCCTCATGCCAGTAACACTGAAGCTTTCTTT. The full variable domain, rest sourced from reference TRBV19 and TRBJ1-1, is DGGITQSPKYLFRKEGQNVTLSCEQNLNHDAMYWYRQDPGQGLRLIYYSQIVNDFQKGDIAEGYSVSREKKESFPLTVTSAQKNPTAFYLCASSPHASNTEAFFGQGTRLTVV.

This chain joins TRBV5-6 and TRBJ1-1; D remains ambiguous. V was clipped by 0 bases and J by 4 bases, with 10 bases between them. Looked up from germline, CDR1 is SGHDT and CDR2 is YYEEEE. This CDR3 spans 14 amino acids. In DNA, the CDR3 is TGTGCCAGCAGCTTGGACAAGTTGGTCACTGAAGCTTTCTTT. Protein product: CASSLDKLVTEAFF.

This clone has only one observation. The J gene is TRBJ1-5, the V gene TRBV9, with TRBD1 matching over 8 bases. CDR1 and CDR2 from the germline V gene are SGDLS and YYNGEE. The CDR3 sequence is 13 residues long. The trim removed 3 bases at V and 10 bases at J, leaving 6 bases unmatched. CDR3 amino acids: CASSAGQGPPQHF. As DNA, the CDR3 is TGTGCCAGCAGCGCAGGACAGGGCCCCCCCCAGCATTTT.

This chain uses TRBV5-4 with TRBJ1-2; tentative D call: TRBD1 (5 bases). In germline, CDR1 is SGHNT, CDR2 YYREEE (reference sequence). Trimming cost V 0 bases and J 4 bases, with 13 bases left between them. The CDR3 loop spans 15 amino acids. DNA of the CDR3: TGTGCCAGCAGCTTGGGTTCGACAGAGGGCTATGGCTACACCTTC. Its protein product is CASSLGSTEGYGYTF.

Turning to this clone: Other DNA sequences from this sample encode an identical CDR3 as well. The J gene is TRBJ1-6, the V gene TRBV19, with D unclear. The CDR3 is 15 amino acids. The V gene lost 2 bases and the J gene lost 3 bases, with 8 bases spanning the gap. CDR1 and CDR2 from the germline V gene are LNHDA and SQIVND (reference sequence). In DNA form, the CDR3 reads TGTGCCAGTAGTATACGGGGTAGCTATAATTCACCCCTCCACTTT. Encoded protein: CASSIRGSYNSPLHF.

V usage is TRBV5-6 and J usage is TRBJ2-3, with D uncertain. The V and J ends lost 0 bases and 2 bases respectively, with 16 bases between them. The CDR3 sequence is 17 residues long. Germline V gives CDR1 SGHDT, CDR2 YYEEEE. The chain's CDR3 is CASSLVPSDGTTDTQYF. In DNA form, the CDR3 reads TGTGCCAGCAGCTTGGTCCCGTCCGATGGAACCACAGATACGCAGTATTTT.

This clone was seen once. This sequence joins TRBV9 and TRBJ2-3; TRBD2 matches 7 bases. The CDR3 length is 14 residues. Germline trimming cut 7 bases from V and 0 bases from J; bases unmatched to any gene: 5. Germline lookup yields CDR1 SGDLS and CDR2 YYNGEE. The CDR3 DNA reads TGTGCCAGCGGGTCGGGAGGAAGCACAGATACGCAGTATTTT. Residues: CASGSGGSTDTQYF.

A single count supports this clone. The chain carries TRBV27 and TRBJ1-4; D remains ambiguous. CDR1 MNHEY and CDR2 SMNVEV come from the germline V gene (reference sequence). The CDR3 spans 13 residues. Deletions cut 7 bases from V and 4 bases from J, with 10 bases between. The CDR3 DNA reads TGTGCCAGCAAGTCACAGCTTAATGAAAAACTGTTTTTT. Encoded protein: CASKSQLNEKLFF.

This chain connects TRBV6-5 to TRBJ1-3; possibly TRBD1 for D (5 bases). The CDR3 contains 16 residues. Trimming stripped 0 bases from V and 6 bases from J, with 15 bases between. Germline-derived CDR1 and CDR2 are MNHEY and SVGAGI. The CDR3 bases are TGTGCCAGCAGTTACTCCGGACACCGCGCAGAAAACACCATATATTTT. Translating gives CASSYSGHRAENTIYF.